This is a list of T cell receptor beta chains from one sample in a study of T cell repertoires in cytomegalovirus infection. These receptors' targets are unknown. TCRdb re-analysed the reads in MiXCR, keeping a single row per CDR3 protein. This sample has 700,000 to 850,000 distinct CDR3 sequences; around a third occur once, and the top ten carry around 12%. This sample comprised cultured CD8+ T cells from PBMCs, obtained from culture after CMV antigen stimulation. These receptors were taken from a human donor in good health (CMV status not recorded). Some clones in this sample may be carry-over from other donors' samples. CDR3s include the opening cysteine and the closing phenylalanine or tryptophan. Each record gives: clone size, V gene, J gene, D gene, CDR3 DNA, CDR3 protein. A D gene is named only where the DNA matches it firmly. Size is omitted from some rows. Given values are once, few, many or a class for expanded clones.

size: many; V: TRBV7-8; J: TRBJ1-5; D: -; DNA: TGTGCCAGCAGCGTATACGGGACTCCTGGGGACCAGCCCCAGCATTTT; CDR3: CASSVYGTPGDQPQHF
size: many; V: TRBV6-5; J: TRBJ1-1; D: -; DNA: TGTGCCAGCAGTTACTTGCTTAATGATCGGTGGCCTGAAGCTTTCTTT; CDR3: CASSYLLNDRWPEAFF
size: many; V: TRBV6-1; J: TRBJ1-1; D: -; DNA: TGTGCCAGCAGAAATCCTCCCTCTGGGGGCCCCAACACTGAAGCTTTCTTT; CDR3: CASRNPPSGGPNTEAFF
size: -; V: TRBV6-8; J: TRBJ1-5; D: TRBD1; DNA: TGTGCCAGCAGCAACAGCCCGCCCAAGGACAGGGGAGGCCAGCCCCAGCATTTT; CDR3: CASSNSPPKDRGGQPQHF
size: -; V: TRBV14; J: TRBJ2-1; D: TRBD2; DNA: TGTGCCAGCAGCCAACGACTAGCGGCTAACAATGAGCAGTTCTTC; CDR3: CASSQRLAANNEQFF
size: few; V: TRBV7-6; J: TRBJ1-2; D: -; DNA: TGTGCCAGCAGCTTAGCGGGGGTTAACTATGGCTACACCTTC; CDR3: CASSLAGVNYGYTF
size: many; V: TRBV12-3/TRBV12-4; J: TRBJ2-4; D: -; DNA: TGTGCCAGCAGTTTACGGGGGGCAGTGAACATTCAGTACTTC; CDR3: CASSLRGAVNIQYF
size: few; V: TRBV2; J: TRBJ1-1; D: -; DNA: TGTGCCAGCCAGTTTGTCCCGAACACTGAAGCTTTCTTT; CDR3: CASQFVPNTEAFF
size: -; V: TRBV6-5; J: TRBJ1-1; D: -; DNA: TGTGCCAGCAGTTACGGGTATGTGGGGCGAGGGACTGAAGCTTTCTTT; CDR3: CASSYGYVGRGTEAFF
size: many; V: TRBV7-6; J: TRBJ2-3; D: TRBD2; DNA: TGTGCCAGCAGCCTCAGCGGGGGCCGCCCCGGCACAGATACGCAGTATTTT; CDR3: CASSLSGGRPGTDTQYF
size: -; V: TRBV29-1; J: TRBJ2-1; D: TRBD2; DNA: TGCAGCGCCAGTCGCGGGGGGAACTACAATGAGCAGTTCTTC; CDR3: CSASRGGNYNEQFF
size: few; V: TRBV12-3/TRBV12-4; J: TRBJ1-4; D: TRBD1; DNA: TGTGCCAGCAGTTTCGGGACAGGGGGGAAAAAAGCAACTAATGAAAAACTGTTTTTT; CDR3: CASSFGTGGKKATNEKLFF
size: -; V: TRBV4-1; J: TRBJ2-1; D: -; DNA: TGCGCCAGCAGCCCCCCTAGCGACCTTAACAATGAGCAGTTCTTC; CDR3: CASSPPSDLNNEQFF
size: many; V: TRBV7-2; J: TRBJ2-7; D: TRBD2; DNA: TGTGCCAGCAGCTCGACTAGCGGGGTCGACGAGCAGTACTTC; CDR3: CASSSTSGVDEQYF
size: -; V: TRBV10-3; J: TRBJ2-7; D: -; DNA: TGTGCCATCAGTGAGTCGACCGGGACTCTACCCTACGAGCAGTACTTC; CDR3: CAISESTGTLPYEQYF
size: -; V: TRBV10-3; J: TRBJ2-7; D: -; DNA: TGTGCCATCAGTGAGTCGCAGGGTTACGAGCCGTACTTC; CDR3: CAISESQGYEPYF
size: -; V: TRBV4-1; J: TRBJ1-5; D: TRBD1; DNA: TGCGCCAGCAGCCAAGCCCGACAGGGGAATCAGCCCCAGCATTTT; CDR3: CASSQARQGNQPQHF
size: -; V: TRBV12-3/TRBV12-4; J: TRBJ2-7; D: TRBD1; DNA: TGTGCCAGCAGTAGAGGGACAGGGGGCTACGAGCAGTACTTC; CDR3: CASSRGTGGYEQYF
size: many; V: TRBV7-2; J: TRBJ1-2; D: -; DNA: TGTGCCAGCAGCCCTAGCGGGGGCGCCTCTGCCCTTTATGGCTACACCTTC; CDR3: CASSPSGGASALYGYTF
size: -; V: TRBV19; J: TRBJ1-1; D: -; DNA: TGTGCCAGTAGTCCCAGGCGACAGCTGAACACTGAAGCTTTCTTT; CDR3: CASSPRRQLNTEAFF